The 10 T cell receptor beta chains listed next were all sequenced from one sample in a study of shared clonotypes between healthy human individuals. Produced via immunoSEQ multiplex PCR; TCRdb's table is partial and in-frame only. The data show around 2.3 million clones, under 97% seen once. The sample comprised naive CD4+ T cells sorted from blood. Subset in this sample: CD45RA+ positively selected. These receptors originate from a man younger than 35 in good health.

The J gene is TRBJ1-1, the V gene TRBV6-1; 7 bases fit TRBD1. The CDR3 spans 14 residues. J was trimmed by 10 bases and V by 3 bases; bases with no gene match: 11. Germline V gives CDR1 MNHNS, CDR2 SASEGT. The CDR3 here is CASSDPQGTVGAFF. In nucleotides, the CDR3 is TGTGCCAGCAGTGACCCACAGGGGACAGTAGGAGCTTTCTTT.

This chain links TRBV2 with TRBJ2-7; 11 nucleotides agree with TRBD2. Germline CDR1 is SNHLY and CDR2 is FYNNEI. The CDR3 covers 14 residues. J lost 6 bases, V lost 8 bases, and 9 bases had no gene match. The CDR3 protein is CASRYTSGSFEQYF. Here the CDR3 DNA reads TGTGCCAGCCGATATACTAGCGGGAGTTTCGAGCAGTACTTC.

The rearrangement uses TRBV5-1 and TRBJ2-5, with TRBD2 matching 9 bases. Germline CDR1 reads SGHRS; CDR2 reads YFSETQ. The junction had 15 bases not matched to a gene; V was cut back by 2 bases and J by 4 bases. This CDR3 comprises 18 residues. The CDR3, as DNA: TGCGCCAGCAGCTTTGGTAGCAAGGCGGGAGGGCCGGGAGAGACCCAGTACTTC. Its protein is CASSFGSKAGGPGETQYF.

This clone appeared a few times. This chain uses TRBV27 with TRBJ1-2, with unresolved D. CDR1 is MNHEY and CDR2 is SMNVEV in the germline V gene (reference sequence). This CDR3 has 15 residues. The germline V and J ends were trimmed by 5 bases and 2 bases, with 15 bases remaining between them. The CDR3 bases are TGTGCCAGCAGTCCATCGACACAGTGGAACTATGGCTACACCTTC. It encodes CASSPSTQWNYGYTF.

The J gene is TRBJ2-7, the V gene TRBV19, with 8 bases that match TRBD1. This CDR3 spans 15 amino acids. The V and J ends lost 6 bases and 0 bases, in that order; junction bases with no gene match: 7. CDR1 and CDR2 (germline): LNHDA, SQIVND (reference sequence). As DNA, the CDR3 is TGTGCCAGTAGCCGAACAGGGGGACACTCCTACGAGCAGTACTTC. It translates to CASSRTGGHSYEQYF.

The chain links TRBV28 to TRBJ2-5, with D possibly being TRBD2 (7 bases). Trimming stripped 8 bases from V and 5 bases from J, with 9 bases between. This CDR3 region has 11 residues. Germline loops: CDR1 MDHEN, CDR2 SYDVKM. This chain's CDR3 is CASRGAETQYF. The CDR3 DNA reads TGTGCCAGCCGGGGGGCTGAGACCCAGTACTTC.

The chain joins TRBV10-1 to TRBJ1-5; no clear D. The CDR3 consists of 13 residues. The germline gives CDR1 WNHNN, CDR2 SYGVQD (reference sequence). V was cut by 4 bases and J by 4 bases, with 8 bases left in between. The CDR3 region has the DNA TGCGCCAGCAGTGGAGACAAGAATCAGCCCCAGCATTTT. It is translated as CASSGDKNQPQHF.

This clone was observed once. The chain uses TRBV7-9 and TRBJ2-1; D remains ambiguous. CDR3 length: 13 amino acids. Germline V lookup: CDR1 SEHNR, CDR2 FQNEAQ (reference sequence). Trimming took 10 bases from V and 2 from J, leaving 12 bases between them. CDR3 sequence (DNA): TGTGCCATAAAAGGCCAGCCCTACAATGAGCAGTTCTTC. Translation gives CAIKGQPYNEQFF. The full variable domain, completed using reference TRBV7-9 and TRBJ2-1, is DTGVSQNPRHKITKRGQNVTFRCDPISEHNRLYWYRQTLGQGPEFLTYFQNEAQLEKSRLLSDRFSAERPKGSFSTLEIQRTEQGDSAMYLCAIKGQPYNEQFFGPGTRLTVL.

This chain joins TRBV2 and TRBJ2-1, with D unresolved. V lost 5 bases to trimming and J lost 7 bases, with 15 bases between them. Germline V CDR1 and CDR2: SNHLY, FYNNEI. This CDR3 contains 14 residues. Written as DNA, the CDR3 is TGTGCCAGCAGTTTACTCCAGGTGGTTAATGAGCAGTTCTTC. Translated, it gives CASSLLQVVNEQFF.

The rearrangement joins TRBV5-1 to TRBJ1-6, with 8 bases matching TRBD1. The CDR3 is made up of 15 amino acids. Trimming at V came to 2 bases and at J to 7 bases, leaving 5 bases not matched to a gene. Germline CDR1 and CDR2: SGHRS and YFSETQ. CDR3 DNA sequence: TGCGCCAGCAGCTTTTCGGGACAGGTCAATTCACCCCTCCACTTT. Its translation: CASSFSGQVNSPLHF.